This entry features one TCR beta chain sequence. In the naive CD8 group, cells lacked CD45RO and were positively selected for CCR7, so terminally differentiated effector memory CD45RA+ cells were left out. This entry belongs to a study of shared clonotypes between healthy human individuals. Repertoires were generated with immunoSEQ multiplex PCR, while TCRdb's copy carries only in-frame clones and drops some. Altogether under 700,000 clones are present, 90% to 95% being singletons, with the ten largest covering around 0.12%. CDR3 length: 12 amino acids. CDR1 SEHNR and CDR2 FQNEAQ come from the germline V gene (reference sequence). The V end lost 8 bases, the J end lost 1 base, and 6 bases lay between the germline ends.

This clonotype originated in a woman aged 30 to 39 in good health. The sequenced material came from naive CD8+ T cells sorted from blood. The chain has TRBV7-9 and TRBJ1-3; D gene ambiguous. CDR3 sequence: CASLYSGNTIYF. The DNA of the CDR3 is TGTGCCAGCCTCTATTCTGGAAACACCATATATTTT.